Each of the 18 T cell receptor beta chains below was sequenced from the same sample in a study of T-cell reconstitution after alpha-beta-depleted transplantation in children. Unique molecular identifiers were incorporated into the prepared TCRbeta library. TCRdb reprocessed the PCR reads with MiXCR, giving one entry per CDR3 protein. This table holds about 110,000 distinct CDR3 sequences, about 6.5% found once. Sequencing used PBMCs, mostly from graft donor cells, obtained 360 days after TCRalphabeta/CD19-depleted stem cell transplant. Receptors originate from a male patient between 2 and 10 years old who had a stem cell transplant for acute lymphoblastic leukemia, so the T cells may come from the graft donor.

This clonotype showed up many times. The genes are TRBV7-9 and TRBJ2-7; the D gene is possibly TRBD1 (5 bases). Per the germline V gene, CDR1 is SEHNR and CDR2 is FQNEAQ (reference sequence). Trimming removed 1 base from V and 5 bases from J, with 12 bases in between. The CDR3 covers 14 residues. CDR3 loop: CASSLGPGFNEQYF. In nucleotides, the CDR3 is TGTGCCAGCAGCTTAGGTCCAGGGTTCAACGAGCAGTACTTC.

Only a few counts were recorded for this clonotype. CDR3 DNA sequence: TGTGCCAGCAGTACTGTCTGGGCAAAGGCCAAAAACATTCAGTACTTC. It is translated as CASSTVWAKAKNIQYF. The chain has TRBV27 and TRBJ2-4; D unclear. Germline CDR1 is MNHEY and CDR2 is SMNVEV (reference sequence). Deletions cut 5 bases from V and 1 base from J, with 15 bases between. This CDR3 has 16 amino acids.

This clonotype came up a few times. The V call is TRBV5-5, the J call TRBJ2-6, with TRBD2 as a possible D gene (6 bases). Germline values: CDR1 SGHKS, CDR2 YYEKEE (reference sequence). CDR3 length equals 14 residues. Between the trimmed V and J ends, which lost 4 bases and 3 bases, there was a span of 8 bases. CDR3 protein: CASSLGGGANVLTF. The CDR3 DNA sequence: TGTGCCAGCAGCCTGGGAGGTGGGGCCAACGTCCTGACTTTC. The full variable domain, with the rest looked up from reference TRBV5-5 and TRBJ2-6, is DAGVTQSPTHLIKTRGQQVTLRCSPISGHKSVSWYQQVLGQGPQFIFQYYEKEERGRGNFPDRFSARQFPNYSSELNVNALLLGDSALYLCASSLGGGANVLTFGAGSRLTVL.

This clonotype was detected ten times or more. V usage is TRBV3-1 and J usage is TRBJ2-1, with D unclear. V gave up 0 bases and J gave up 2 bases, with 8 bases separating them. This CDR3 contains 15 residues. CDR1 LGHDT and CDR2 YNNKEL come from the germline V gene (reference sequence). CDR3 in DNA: TGTGCCAGCAGCCAAGACCATGTACCCTACAATGAGCAGTTCTTC. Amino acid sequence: CASSQDHVPYNEQFF.

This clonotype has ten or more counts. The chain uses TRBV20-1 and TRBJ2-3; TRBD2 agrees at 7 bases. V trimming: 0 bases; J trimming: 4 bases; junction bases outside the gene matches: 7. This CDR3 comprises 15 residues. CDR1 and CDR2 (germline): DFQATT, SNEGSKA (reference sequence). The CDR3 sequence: CSARDLAATPDTQYF. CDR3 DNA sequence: TGCAGTGCTAGAGATCTAGCGGCCACCCCAGATACGCAGTATTTT.

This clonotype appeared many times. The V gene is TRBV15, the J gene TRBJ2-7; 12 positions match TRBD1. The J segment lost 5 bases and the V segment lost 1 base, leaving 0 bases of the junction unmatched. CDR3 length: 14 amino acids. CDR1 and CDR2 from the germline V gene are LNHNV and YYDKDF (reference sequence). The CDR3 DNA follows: TGTGCCACCAGCAGAGGGGACAGGGGGCACGAGCAGTACTTC. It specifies CATSRGDRGHEQYF.

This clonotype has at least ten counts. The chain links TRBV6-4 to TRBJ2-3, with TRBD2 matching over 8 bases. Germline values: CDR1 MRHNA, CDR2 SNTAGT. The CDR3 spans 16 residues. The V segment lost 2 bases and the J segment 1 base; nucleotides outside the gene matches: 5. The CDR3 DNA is TGTGCCAGCAGTGACGGGGCGGGGGGCCGCACAGATACGCAGTATTTT. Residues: CASSDGAGGRTDTQYF.

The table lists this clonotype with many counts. The CDR3 here is CASSLTSGMRADTQYF. As DNA, the CDR3 is TGTGCCAGCAGCCTGACTAGCGGGATGAGGGCAGATACGCAGTATTTT. The rearrangement links TRBV28 to TRBJ2-3; 11 nucleotides align to TRBD2. The CDR3 extends over 16 amino acids. Germline CDR1 MDHEN, CDR2 SYDVKM. V lost 6 bases to trimming and J lost 4 bases; unmatched junction nucleotides: 9.

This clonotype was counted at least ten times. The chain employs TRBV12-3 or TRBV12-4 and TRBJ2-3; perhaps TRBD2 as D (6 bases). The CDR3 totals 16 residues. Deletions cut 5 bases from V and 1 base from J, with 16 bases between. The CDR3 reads CASSPHGGDGTDTQYF. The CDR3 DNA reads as TGTGCCAGCAGTCCGCACGGAGGGGATGGCACAGATACGCAGTATTTT.

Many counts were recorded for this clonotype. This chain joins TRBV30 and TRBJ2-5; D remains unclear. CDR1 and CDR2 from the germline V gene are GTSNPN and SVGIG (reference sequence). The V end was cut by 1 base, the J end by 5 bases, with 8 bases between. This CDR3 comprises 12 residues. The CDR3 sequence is CAWSGKGETQYF. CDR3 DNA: TGTGCCTGGAGTGGAAAGGGCGAGACCCAGTACTTC.

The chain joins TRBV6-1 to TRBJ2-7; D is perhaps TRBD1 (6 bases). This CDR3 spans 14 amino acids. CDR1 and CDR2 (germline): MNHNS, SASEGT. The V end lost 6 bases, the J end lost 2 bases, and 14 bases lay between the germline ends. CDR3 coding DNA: TGTGCCAGCAGGGAGACAGGAGCCACCTACGAGCAGTACTTC. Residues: CASRETGATYEQYF.

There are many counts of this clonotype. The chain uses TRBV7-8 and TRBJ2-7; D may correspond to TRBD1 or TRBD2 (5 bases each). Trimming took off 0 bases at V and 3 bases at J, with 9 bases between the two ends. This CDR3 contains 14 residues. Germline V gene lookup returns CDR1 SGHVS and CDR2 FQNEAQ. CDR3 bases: TGTGCCAGCAGCTTAGCCGGGACCATCTACGAGCAGTACTTC. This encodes CASSLAGTIYEQYF.

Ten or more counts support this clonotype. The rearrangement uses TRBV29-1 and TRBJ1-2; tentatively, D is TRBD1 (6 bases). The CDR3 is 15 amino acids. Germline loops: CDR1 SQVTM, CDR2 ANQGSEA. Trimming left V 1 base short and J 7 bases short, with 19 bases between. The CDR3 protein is CSVEVGGRGMAGYTF. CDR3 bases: TGCAGCGTTGAAGTTGGGGGCAGGGGTATGGCTGGCTACACCTTC.

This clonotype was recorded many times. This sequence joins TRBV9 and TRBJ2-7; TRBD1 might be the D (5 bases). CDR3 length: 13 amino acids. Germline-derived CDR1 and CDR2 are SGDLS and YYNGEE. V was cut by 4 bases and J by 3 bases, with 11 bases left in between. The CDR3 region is CASSPGHRYEQYF. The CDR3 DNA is TGTGCCAGCAGCCCCGGACACCGCTACGAGCAGTACTTC.

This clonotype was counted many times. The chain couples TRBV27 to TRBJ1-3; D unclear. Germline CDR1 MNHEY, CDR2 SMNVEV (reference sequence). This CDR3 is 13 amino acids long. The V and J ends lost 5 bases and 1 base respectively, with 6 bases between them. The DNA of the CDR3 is TGTGCCAGCAGTCCGGGTTCTGGAAACACCATATATTTT. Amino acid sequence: CASSPGSGNTIYF.

The CDR3 nucleotides read TGTGCCAGCAGTTACTCGACTAGCGGGAGGCATGAGCAGTTCTTC. This codes for CASSYSTSGRHEQFF. The V gene is TRBV6-5, the J gene TRBJ2-1; 13 bases fit TRBD2. J gave up 8 bases and V 0 bases, and 1 base lay outside the gene matches. The CDR3 contains 15 residues. CDR1 is MNHEY, CDR2 SVGAGI, per germline.

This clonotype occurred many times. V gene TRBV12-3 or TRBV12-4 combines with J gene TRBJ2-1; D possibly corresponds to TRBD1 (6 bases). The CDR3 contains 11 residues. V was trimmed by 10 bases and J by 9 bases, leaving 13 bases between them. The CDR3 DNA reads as TGTGCCACCTGGGGGCAAGGTGAGCAGTTCTTC. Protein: CATWGQGEQFF.

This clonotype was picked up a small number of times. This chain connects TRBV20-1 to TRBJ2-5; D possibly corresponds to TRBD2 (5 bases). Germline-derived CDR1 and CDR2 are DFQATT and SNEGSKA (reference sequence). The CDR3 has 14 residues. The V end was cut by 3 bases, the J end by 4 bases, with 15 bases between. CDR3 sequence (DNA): TGCAGTGCTAGGAGAGGGAAAGGGCCAGAGACCCAGTACTTC. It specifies CSARRGKGPETQYF.